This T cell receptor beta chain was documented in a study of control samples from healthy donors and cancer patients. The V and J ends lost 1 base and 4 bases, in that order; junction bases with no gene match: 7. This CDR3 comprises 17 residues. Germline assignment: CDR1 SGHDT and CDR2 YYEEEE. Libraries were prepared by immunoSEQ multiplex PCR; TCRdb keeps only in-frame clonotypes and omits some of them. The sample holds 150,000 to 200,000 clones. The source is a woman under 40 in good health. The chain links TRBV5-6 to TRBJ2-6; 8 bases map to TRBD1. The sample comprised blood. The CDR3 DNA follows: TGTGCCAGCAGCTTGCCCCCAGGGGGCTCCGGGGCCAACGTCCTGACTTTC. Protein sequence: CASSLPPGGSGANVLTF. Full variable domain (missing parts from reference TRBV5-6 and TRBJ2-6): DAGVTQSPTHLIKTRGQQVTLRCSPKSGHDTVSWYQQALGQGPQFIFQYYEEEERQRGNFPDRFSGHQFPNYSSELNVNALLLGDSALYLCASSLPPGGSGANVLTFGAGSRLTVL.